The rows below give T cell receptor beta chains drawn from one sample of a study of cytomegalovirus exposure and HLA in healthy donors. Sequencing was performed with immunoSEQ multiplex PCR; in TCRdb, only in-frame clones are kept and a portion is missing. The sample has about 140,000 clones; around 80% are singletons. Specimen: PBMCs. All receptors derive from a female donor in good health and CMV-seronegative. Both conserved end residues are part of each CDR3. Each record gives: J gene, V gene, D gene, clone size, CDR3 protein, CDR3 DNA. D genes are given only for firm matches. Part of the rows lack a size; the others show once, few, many or a class for expanded clones.

TRBJ1-1,TRBV6-5,TRBD1,-,CASSLTGFAEAFF,TGTGCCAGCAGTTTGACAGGGTTCGCTGAAGCTTTCTTT
TRBJ2-6,TRBV6-6,-,few,CASSYRGANVLTF,TGTGCCAGCAGTTACCGTGGGGCCAACGTCCTGACTTTC
TRBJ2-3,TRBV29-1,TRBD2,-,CSVTGTINTDTQYF,TGCAGCGTGACCGGGACTATTAACACAGATACGCAGTATTTT
TRBJ2-1,TRBV28,TRBD1,-,CASRGGSGRSGNEQFF,TGTGCCAGCAGAGGGGGCTCAGGGCGCTCCGGCAATGAGCAGTTCTTC
TRBJ1-4,TRBV5-1,TRBD1,-,CASSWGDRATTNEKLFF,TGCGCCAGCAGCTGGGGGGACAGGGCCACAACTAATGAAAAACTGTTTTTT
TRBJ1-5,TRBV7-5,-,-,CARSSSGDRNQPQHF,TGTGCCAGAAGTTCCTCCGGAGACAGAAATCAGCCCCAGCATTTT
TRBJ2-2,TRBV27,TRBD1,-,CASIKWGTGGFAGELFF,TGTGCCAGCATCAAATGGGGGACAGGGGGATTCGCCGGGGAGCTGTTTTTT
TRBJ2-6,TRBV2,TRBD1,-,CAILPIRGPRWDSSGANVLTF,TGTGCCATCCTTCCAATAAGGGGGCCGAGGTGGGATTCCTCTGGGGCCAACGTCCTGACTTTC
TRBJ2-7,TRBV28,TRBD2,-,CASRTSGGSYEQYF,TGTGCCAGCAGGACTAGCGGGGGCTCCTACGAGCAGTACTTC
TRBJ1-4,TRBV6-5,TRBD1,few,CASSLDRGVPRKLFF,TGTGCCAGCAGTCTCGACAGGGGGGTTCCGCGAAAACTGTTTTTT
TRBJ1-5,TRBV7-2,-,-,CASSLAGQVNQPQHF,TGTGCCAGCAGCTTAGCGGGGCAGGTTAATCAGCCCCAGCATTTT
TRBJ2-5,TRBV5-4,TRBD1,-,CASRSPGQTLGDQYF,TGTGCCAGCAGGTCACCGGGACAGACCCTGGGGGACCAGTACTTC
TRBJ2-6,TRBV27,-,once,CASSLSRSGSGANVLTF,TGTGCCAGCAGTTTATCGAGGTCGGGCTCTGGGGCCAACGTCCTGACTTTC
TRBJ1-1,TRBV30,-,-,CAWRSGVPNTEAFF,TGTGCCTGGAGATCAGGGGTCCCGAACACTGAAGCTTTCTTT
TRBJ2-1,TRBV2,TRBD1,once,CASTEPRTGGNNEQFF,TGTGCCAGCACTGAGCCCAGGACAGGGGGGAACAATGAGCAGTTCTTC
TRBJ2-5,TRBV5-1,TRBD1,-,CASSLRTGSQETQYF,TGCGCCAGCAGCTTGAGGACAGGGTCCCAAGAGACCCAGTACTTC
TRBJ2-6,TRBV28,TRBD1,-,CASRYRDRLSGANVLTF,TGTGCCAGCAGGTACCGGGACAGGCTGTCTGGGGCCAACGTCCTGACTTTC
TRBJ1-4,TRBV29-1,TRBD1,few,CSVEDRGETGYEKLFF,TGCAGCGTTGAAGATAGGGGGGAGACAGGGTACGAAAAACTGTTTTTT
TRBJ2-6,TRBV11-2,-,-,CASSLDGGFLSSGANVLTF,TGTGCCAGCAGCTTAGATGGCGGATTCTTGAGCTCTGGGGCCAACGTCCTGACTTTC
TRBJ1-5,TRBV7-9,-,-,CASSPTVSNQPQHF,TGTGCCAGCAGCCCGACAGTTAGCAATCAGCCCCAGCATTTT
TRBJ1-1,TRBV7-9,-,-,CASSLSTGTGGAEAFF,TGTGCCAGCAGCTTATCGACCGGGACGGGAGGAGCTGAAGCTTTCTTT
TRBJ2-1,TRBV28,-,-,CASSSLRNEQFF,TGTGCCAGCAGTTCCCTCCGCAATGAGCAGTTCTTC
TRBJ2-7,TRBV7-9,-,-,CASSRGRGAVYEQYF,TGTGCCAGCAGCCGGGGGAGGGGGGCGGTCTACGAGCAGTACTTC
TRBJ2-5,TRBV1,-,few,CTSSQDTSWETQYF,TGCACCAGCAGCCAAGACACTAGCTGGGAGACCCAGTACTTC
TRBJ1-2,TRBV9,-,-,CASRIKQGYGYTF,TGTGCCAGCAGGATAAAACAGGGCTATGGCTACACCTTC
TRBJ2-6,TRBV7-9,-,-,CASSAGLVGSGANVLTF,TGTGCCAGCAGCGCGGGACTTGTGGGCTCTGGGGCCAACGTCCTGACTTTC
TRBJ2-3,TRBV2,TRBD2,-,CASGTRTTDTQYF,TGTGCCAGCGGGACTAGAACCACAGATACGCAGTATTTT
TRBJ2-7,TRBV28,-,-,CASSFAERTYEQYF,TGTGCCAGCAGTTTTGCGGAGAGGACCTACGAGCAGTACTTC
TRBJ2-2,TRBV7-9,-,-,CASSSLKGTQAGELFF,TGTGCCAGCAGCTCCCTTAAGGGGACTCAGGCCGGGGAGCTGTTTTTT
TRBJ2-7,TRBV5-1,TRBD2,-,CASSREGLAGAYEQYF,TGCGCCAGCAGCAGAGAAGGACTAGCGGGGGCCTACGAGCAGTACTTC
TRBJ2-7,TRBV6-5,TRBD2,-,CASRGTSGLTYEQYF,TGTGCCAGCAGGGGGACTAGCGGGTTGACCTACGAGCAGTACTTC
TRBJ1-2,TRBV10-2,-,-,CASSDIRGGRGFYGYTF,TGCGCCAGCAGTGACATACGTGGGGGCAGGGGATTCTATGGCTACACCTTC
TRBJ1-1,TRBV9,TRBD1,-,CASSPPEQGAEAFF,TGTGCCAGCAGCCCGCCTGAACAGGGGGCTGAAGCTTTCTTT
TRBJ2-2,TRBV2,-,-,CASKLGQMNTGELFF,TGTGCCAGCAAACTAGGACAGATGAACACCGGGGAGCTGTTTTTT
TRBJ2-3,TRBV13,-,-,CASSLDLGSAIGNTQYF,TGTGCCAGCAGCTTAGATCTTGGGAGCGCCATAGGAAATACGCAGTATTTT
TRBJ2-3,TRBV2,-,-,CASKRGASSGTDTQYF,TGTGCCAGCAAACGGGGGGCTAGTTCCGGGACAGATACGCAGTATTTT
TRBJ1-5,TRBV27,TRBD1,-,CASSDRGLSNQPQHF,TGTGCCAGCAGTGACAGGGGGCTCAGCAATCAGCCCCAGCATTTT
TRBJ1-2,TRBV2,-,-,CASSEDGGTYGYTF,TGTGCCAGCAGTGAAGACGGCGGGACCTATGGCTACACCTTC
TRBJ2-7,TRBV2,-,-,CASSPLTQSYEQYF,TGTGCCAGCAGTCCTCTGACACAATCCTACGAGCAGTACTTC
TRBJ1-1,TRBV5-3,-,few,CARSSPSPNTEAFF,TGTGCCAGAAGCTCTCCCTCCCCGAACACTGAAGCTTTCTTT
TRBJ1-4,TRBV15,-,-,CATSGARGLLNEKLFF,TGTGCCACCAGCGGAGCCCGGGGACTACTTAATGAAAAACTGTTTTTT
TRBJ2-7,TRBV28,-,-,CASSSLGQTYEQYF,TGTGCCAGCAGTTCGCTGGGCCAAACCTACGAGCAGTACTTC
TRBJ2-1,TRBV4-1,-,-,CASSPWDSSSYNEQFF,TGCGCCAGCAGCCCCTGGGACTCCTCCTCCTACAATGAGCAGTTCTTC
TRBJ1-5,TRBV6-1,-,-,CASSVGQLNQPQHF,TGTGCCAGCAGTGTGGGACAACTCAATCAGCCCCAGCATTTT
TRBJ2-5,TRBV6-1,-,-,CASSHGETQYF,TGTGCCAGCAGCCACGGGGAGACCCAGTACTTC
TRBJ2-1,TRBV27,TRBD2,-,CASSTGLAAGEQFF,TGTGCCAGCAGTACCGGACTAGCGGCGGGTGAGCAGTTCTTC
TRBJ2-1,TRBV7-9,TRBD2,-,CAAPSGEYNEQFF,TGTGCCGCCCCTAGCGGAGAATACAATGAGCAGTTCTTC
TRBJ2-7,TRBV27,-,-,CASSPRGTTYEQYF,TGTGCCAGCAGTCCTCGCGGCACAACCTACGAGCAGTACTTC
TRBJ1-4,TRBV5-1,-,once,CASSLGQGNEKLFF,TGCGCCAGCAGCTTGGGCCAGGGAAATGAAAAACTGTTTTTT
TRBJ2-3,TRBV5-8,-,-,CASSLLRSSTDTQYF,TGTGCCAGCAGCTTGCTAAGATCCAGCACAGATACGCAGTATTTT
TRBJ1-5,TRBV29-1,-,-,CSASQGALSNQPQHF,TGCAGCGCCTCCCAAGGAGCACTTAGCAATCAGCCCCAGCATTTT
TRBJ2-3,TRBV9,TRBD1,-,CASSVRTGETDTQYF,TGTGCCAGCAGCGTTAGGACAGGGGAGACAGATACGCAGTATTTT
TRBJ1-4,TRBV6-5,-,-,CASRRTTPRDEKLFF,TGTGCCAGCAGGAGGACAACACCACGGGATGAAAAACTGTTTTTT
TRBJ1-5,TRBV6-5,-,-,CASSSRGGGNQPQHF,TGTGCCAGCAGTTCCAGGGGTGGGGGCAATCAGCCCCAGCATTTT
TRBJ2-7,TRBV7-6,TRBD2,once,CASSDGLATYEQYF,TGTGCCAGCAGCGACGGACTAGCGACCTACGAGCAGTACTTC